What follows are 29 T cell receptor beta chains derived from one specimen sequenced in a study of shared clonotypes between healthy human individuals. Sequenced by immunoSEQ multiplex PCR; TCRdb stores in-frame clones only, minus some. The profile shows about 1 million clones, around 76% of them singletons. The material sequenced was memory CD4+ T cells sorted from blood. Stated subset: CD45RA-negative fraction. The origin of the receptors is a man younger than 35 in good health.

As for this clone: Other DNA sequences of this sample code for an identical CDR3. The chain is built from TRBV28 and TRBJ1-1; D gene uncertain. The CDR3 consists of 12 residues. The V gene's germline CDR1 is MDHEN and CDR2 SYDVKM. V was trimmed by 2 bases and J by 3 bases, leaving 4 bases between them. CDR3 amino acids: CASSLLHTEAFF. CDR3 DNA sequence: TGTGCCAGCAGTTTACTACACACTGAAGCTTTCTTT.

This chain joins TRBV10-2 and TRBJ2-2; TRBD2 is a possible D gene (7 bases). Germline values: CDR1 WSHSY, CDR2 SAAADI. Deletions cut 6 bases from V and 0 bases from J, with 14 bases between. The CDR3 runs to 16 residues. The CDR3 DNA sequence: TGCGCCAGCAGCAGTTGGGGGGGGCCGAACACCGGGGAGCTGTTTTTT. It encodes CASSSWGGPNTGELFF.

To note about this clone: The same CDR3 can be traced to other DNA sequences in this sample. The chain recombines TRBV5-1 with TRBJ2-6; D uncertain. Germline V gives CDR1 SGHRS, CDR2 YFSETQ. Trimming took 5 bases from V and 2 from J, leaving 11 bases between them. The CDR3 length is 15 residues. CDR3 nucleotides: TGCGCCAGCAGTCCGTCGGTCGCTGGGGCCAACGTCCTGACTTTC. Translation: CASSPSVAGANVLTF.

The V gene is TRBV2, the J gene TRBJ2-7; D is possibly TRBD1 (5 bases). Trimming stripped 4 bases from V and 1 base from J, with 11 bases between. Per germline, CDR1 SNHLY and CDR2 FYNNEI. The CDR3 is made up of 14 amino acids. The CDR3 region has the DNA TGTGCCAGCAGTGCGTCTAGGGGTTCCTACGAGCAGTACTTC. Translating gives CASSASRGSYEQYF.

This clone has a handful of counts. The CDR3 sequence: CAWNVRGPGDTIYF. For the CDR3, the DNA is TGTGCCTGGAACGTTAGAGGGCCCGGGGACACCATATATTTT. The chain couples TRBV30 to TRBJ1-3; D unclear. The V and J ends lost 4 bases and 8 bases respectively, with 18 bases between them. Germline CDR1 and CDR2: GTSNPN and SVGIG (reference sequence). This CDR3 spans 14 amino acids.

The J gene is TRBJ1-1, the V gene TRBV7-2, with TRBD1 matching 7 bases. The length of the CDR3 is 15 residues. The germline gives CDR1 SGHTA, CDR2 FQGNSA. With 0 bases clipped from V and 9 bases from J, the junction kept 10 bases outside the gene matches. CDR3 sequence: CASSLAETGVLKAFF. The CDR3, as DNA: TGTGCCAGCAGCTTAGCGGAAACAGGGGTTCTTAAAGCTTTCTTT.

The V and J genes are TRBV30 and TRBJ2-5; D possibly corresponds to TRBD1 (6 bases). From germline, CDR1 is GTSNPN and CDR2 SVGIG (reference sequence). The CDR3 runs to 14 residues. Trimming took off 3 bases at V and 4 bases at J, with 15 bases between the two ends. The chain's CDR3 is CAWRESGGGETQYF. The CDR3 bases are TGTGCCTGGAGAGAGAGTGGGGGCGGAGAGACCCAGTACTTC.

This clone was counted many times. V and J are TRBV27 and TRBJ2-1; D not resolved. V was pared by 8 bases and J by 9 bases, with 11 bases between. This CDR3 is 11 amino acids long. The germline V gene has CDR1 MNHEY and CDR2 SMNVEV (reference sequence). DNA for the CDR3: TGTGCCAGCCAGGTCATGGGTGAGCAGTTCTTC. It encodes CASQVMGEQFF.

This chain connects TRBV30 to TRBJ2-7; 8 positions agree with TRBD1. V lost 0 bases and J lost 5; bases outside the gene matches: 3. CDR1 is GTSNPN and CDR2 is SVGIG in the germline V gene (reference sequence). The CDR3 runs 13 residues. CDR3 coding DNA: TGTGCCTGGAGTGTGGACAGGGACCACGAGCAGTACTTC. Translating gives CAWSVDRDHEQYF.

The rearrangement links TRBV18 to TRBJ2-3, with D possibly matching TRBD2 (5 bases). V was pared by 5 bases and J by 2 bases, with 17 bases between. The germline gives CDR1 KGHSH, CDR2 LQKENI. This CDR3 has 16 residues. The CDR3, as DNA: TGTGCCAGCTCATCACGGAGGTCAAACCACACAGATACGCAGTATTTT. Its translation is CASSSRRSNHTDTQYF.

The CDR3 loop reads CASSKHRATGPFYEQYF. The CDR3 region has the DNA TGTGCCAGCAGCAAACACCGCGCGACAGGACCTTTCTACGAGCAGTACTTC. V usage is TRBV21-1 and J usage is TRBJ2-7; the table's TRBD1 call for D was not verified on the DNA. TRBV21-1 is a recognized pseudogene. The CDR3 contains 17 residues.

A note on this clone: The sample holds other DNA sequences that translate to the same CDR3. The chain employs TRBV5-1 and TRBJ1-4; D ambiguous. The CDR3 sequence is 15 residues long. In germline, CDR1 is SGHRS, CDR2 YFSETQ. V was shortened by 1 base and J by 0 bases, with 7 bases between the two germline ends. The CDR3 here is CASSLSGTTNEKLFF. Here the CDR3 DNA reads TGCGCCAGCAGCTTGTCAGGAACAACTAATGAAAAACTGTTTTTT. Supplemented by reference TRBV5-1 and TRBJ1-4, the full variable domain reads KAGVTQTPRYLIKTRGQQVTLSCSPISGHRSVSWYQQTPGQGLQFLFEYFSETQRNKGNFPGRFSGRQFSNSRSEMNVSTLELGDSALYLCASSLSGTTNEKLFFGSGTQLSVL.

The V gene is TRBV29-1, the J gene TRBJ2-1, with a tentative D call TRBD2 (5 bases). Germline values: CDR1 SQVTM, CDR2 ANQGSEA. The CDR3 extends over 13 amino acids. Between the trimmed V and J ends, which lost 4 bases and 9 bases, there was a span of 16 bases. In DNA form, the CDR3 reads TGCAGCGTTGCAACCTCAATAGAGGGTGAGCAGTTCTTC. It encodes CSVATSIEGEQFF.

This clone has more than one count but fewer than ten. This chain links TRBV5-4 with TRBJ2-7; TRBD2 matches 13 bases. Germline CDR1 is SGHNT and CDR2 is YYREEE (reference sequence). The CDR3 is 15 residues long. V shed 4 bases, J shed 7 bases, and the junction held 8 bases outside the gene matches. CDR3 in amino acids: CASSLGTSGVREQYF. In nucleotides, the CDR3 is TGTGCCAGCAGCCTTGGGACTAGCGGGGTGCGAGAGCAGTACTTC.

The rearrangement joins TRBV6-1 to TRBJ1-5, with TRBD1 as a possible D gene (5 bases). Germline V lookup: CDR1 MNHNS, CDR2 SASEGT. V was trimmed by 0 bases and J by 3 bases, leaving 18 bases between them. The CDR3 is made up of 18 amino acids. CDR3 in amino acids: CASSEAIGRQSTNQPQHF. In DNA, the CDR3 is TGTGCCAGCAGTGAAGCGATCGGCCGACAGAGTACCAATCAGCCCCAGCATTTT.

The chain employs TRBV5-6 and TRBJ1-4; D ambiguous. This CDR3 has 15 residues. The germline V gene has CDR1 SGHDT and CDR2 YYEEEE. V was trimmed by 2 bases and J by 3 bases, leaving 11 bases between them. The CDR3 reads CASSFGETPNEKLFF. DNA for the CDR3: TGTGCCAGCAGCTTTGGGGAAACCCCTAATGAAAAACTGTTTTTT.

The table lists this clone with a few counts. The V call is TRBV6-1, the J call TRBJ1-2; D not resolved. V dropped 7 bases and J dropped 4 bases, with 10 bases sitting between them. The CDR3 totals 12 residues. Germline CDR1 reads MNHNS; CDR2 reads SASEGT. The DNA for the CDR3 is TGTGCCAGCATGGAAGGTACCTATGGCTACACCTTC. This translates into CASMEGTYGYTF.

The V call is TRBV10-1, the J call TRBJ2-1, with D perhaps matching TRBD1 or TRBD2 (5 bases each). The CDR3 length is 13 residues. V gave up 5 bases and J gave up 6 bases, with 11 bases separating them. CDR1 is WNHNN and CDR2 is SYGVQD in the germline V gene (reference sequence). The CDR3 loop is CASSPRESNEQFF. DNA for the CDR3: TGCGCCAGCAGTCCCAGGGAGAGCAATGAGCAGTTCTTC.

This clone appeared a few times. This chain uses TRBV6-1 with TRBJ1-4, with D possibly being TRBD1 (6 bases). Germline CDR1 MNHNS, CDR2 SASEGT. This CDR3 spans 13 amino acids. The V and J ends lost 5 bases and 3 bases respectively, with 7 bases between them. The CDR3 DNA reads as TGTGCCAGCAGTCGGGGGCCTAATGAAAAACTGTTTTTT. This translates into CASSRGPNEKLFF.

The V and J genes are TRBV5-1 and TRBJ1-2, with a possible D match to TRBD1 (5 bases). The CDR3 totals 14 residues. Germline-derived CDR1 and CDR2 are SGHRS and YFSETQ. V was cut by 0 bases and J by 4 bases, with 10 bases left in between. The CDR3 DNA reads TGCGCCAGCAGCTTGGGAGGGGACTTCTATGGCTACACCTTC. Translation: CASSLGGDFYGYTF. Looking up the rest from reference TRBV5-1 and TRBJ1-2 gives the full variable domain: KAGVTQTPRYLIKTRGQQVTLSCSPISGHRSVSWYQQTPGQGLQFLFEYFSETQRNKGNFPGRFSGRQFSNSRSEMNVSTLELGDSALYLCASSLGGDFYGYTFGSGTRLTVV.

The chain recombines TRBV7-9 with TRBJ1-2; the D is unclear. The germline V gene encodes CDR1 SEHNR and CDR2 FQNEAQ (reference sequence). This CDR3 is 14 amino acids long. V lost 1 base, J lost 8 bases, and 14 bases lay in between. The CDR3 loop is CASSLVVGWQGYTF. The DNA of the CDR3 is TGTGCCAGCAGCTTAGTGGTCGGGTGGCAAGGCTACACCTTC.

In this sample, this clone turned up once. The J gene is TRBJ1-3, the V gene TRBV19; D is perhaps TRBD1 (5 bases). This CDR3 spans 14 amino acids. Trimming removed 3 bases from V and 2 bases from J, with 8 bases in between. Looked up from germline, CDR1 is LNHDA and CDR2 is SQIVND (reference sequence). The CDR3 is CASSIPRAGNTIYF. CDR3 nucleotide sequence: TGTGCCAGTAGTATTCCCAGGGCTGGAAACACCATATATTTT.

The CDR3 DNA follows: TGTGCCAGCAGTGAAGTGGCAGATTACACAGATACGCAGTATTTT. Amino acids: CASSEVADYTDTQYF. The chain joins TRBV6-1 to TRBJ2-3; D is unresolved. V was clipped by 1 base and J by 2 bases, with 10 bases between them. This CDR3 is built from 15 residues. The germline V gene has CDR1 MNHNS and CDR2 SASEGT.

The CDR3 is CASSLPGQAFTEAFF. Here the CDR3 DNA reads TGTGCCAGCAGCCTCCCCGGACAGGCCTTCACTGAAGCTTTCTTT. This rearrangement joins TRBV14 to TRBJ1-1, with 7 bases lining up with TRBD1. This CDR3 spans 15 amino acids. J gave up 4 bases and V 4 bases, and 9 bases lay outside the gene matches. CDR1 is SGHDN and CDR2 is FVKESK in the germline V gene.

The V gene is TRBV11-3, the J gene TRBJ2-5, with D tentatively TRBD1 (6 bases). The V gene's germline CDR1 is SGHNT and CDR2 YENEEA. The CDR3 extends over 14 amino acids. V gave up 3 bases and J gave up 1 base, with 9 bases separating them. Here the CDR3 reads CASSFRQVQETQYF. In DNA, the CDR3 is TGTGCCAGCAGCTTCCGACAGGTCCAAGAGACCCAGTACTTC.

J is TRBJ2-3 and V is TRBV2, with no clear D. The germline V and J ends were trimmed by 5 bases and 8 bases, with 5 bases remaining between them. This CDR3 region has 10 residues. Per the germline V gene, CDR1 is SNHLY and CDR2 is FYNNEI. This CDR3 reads CASSMATQYF. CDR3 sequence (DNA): TGTGCCAGCAGTATGGCTACGCAGTATTTT.

The CDR3 loop reads CASSDTGGMYTGELFF. The DNA for the CDR3 is TGTGCCAGCAGCGACACAGGGGGCATGTACACCGGGGAGCTGTTTTTT. The chain employs TRBV7-9 and TRBJ2-2, with 9 nucleotides matching TRBD1. With 5 bases clipped from V and 3 bases from J, the junction kept 7 bases outside the gene matches. The CDR3 runs 16 residues. Per the germline V gene, CDR1 is SEHNR and CDR2 is FQNEAQ (reference sequence).

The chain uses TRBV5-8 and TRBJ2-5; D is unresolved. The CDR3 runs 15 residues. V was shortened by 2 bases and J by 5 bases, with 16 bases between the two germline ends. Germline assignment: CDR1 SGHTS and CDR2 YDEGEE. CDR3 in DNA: TGTGCCAGCAGCTTCTTATTCCCCGATTGGGAGACCCAGTACTTC. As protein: CASSFLFPDWETQYF.

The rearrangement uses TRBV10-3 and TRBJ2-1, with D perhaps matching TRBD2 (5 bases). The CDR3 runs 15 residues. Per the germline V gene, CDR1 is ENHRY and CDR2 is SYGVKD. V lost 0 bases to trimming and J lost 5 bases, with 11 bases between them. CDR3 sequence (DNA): TGTGCCATCAGTGAGTCAGGGAGACTGGACAATGAGCAGTTCTTC. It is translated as CAISESGRLDNEQFF.